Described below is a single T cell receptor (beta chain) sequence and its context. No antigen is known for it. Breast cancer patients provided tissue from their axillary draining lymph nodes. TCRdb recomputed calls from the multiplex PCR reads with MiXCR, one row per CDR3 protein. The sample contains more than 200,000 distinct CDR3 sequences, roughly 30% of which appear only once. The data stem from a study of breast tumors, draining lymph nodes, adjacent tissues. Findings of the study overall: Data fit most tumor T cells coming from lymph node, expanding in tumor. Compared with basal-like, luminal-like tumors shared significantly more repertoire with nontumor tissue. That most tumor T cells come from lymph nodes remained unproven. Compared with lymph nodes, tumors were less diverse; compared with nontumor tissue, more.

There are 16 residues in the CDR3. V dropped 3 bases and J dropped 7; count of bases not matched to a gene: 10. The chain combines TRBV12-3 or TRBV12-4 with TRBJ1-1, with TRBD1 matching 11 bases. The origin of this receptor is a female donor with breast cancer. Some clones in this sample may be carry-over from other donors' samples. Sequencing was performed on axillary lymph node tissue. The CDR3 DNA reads TGTGCCAGCAGTTTTGGACAGGGGGCGGGTGTGGATGAAGCTTTCTTT. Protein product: CASSFGQGAGVDEAFF.